This is a list of T cell receptor beta chains from one sample in a study of T cell responses to AZD1222 COVID-19 vaccine. The protocol was immunoSEQ multiplex PCR, while the TCRdb copy is restricted to in-frame clones and leaves out a portion. Of under 75,000 clones detected, less than 85% appear once; the ten largest clones hold around 21%. The starting material was peripheral blood, obtained on day 0 of AZD1222 vaccination. The source is an adult in good health. Each CDR3 is given with its conserved first and last residue. The D gene is left open where the match is weak. The size of a clone is reported for some rows only, either as once, few or many, or as a class for expanded clones.

j_call	clone_size	v_call	d_call	cdr3_aa	cdr3_nt
TRBJ1-1	few	TRBV14	.	CASSQTRTPNTEAFF	TGTGCCAGCAGCCAAACCCGTACTCCGAACACTGAAGCTTTCTTT
TRBJ2-3	.	TRBV29-1	.	CSVDEGDTQYF	TGCAGCGTTGATGAGGGCGATACGCAGTATTTT
TRBJ2-1	once	TRBV20-1	.	CSASVLRGRTGDEQFF	TGCAGTGCTAGTGTTTTGAGGGGCAGGACTGGGGATGAGCAGTTCTTC
TRBJ2-5	.	TRBV7-2	.	CASSPRGNSETQYF	TGTGCCAGCAGCCCCCGGGGTAACAGTGAGACCCAGTACTTC
TRBJ2-7	.	TRBV5-1	.	CASSLGTVSYEQYF	TGCGCCAGCAGCTTGGGGACAGTCTCCTACGAGCAGTACTTC
TRBJ1-6	.	TRBV11-2	.	CASSLEGHSPLHF	TGTGCCAGCAGCTTGGAGGGGCATTCACCCCTCCACTTT
TRBJ2-1	.	TRBV6-5	.	CASRLSHYNEQFF	TGTGCCAGCAGACTCTCCCATTACAATGAGCAGTTCTTC
TRBJ2-3	once	TRBV7-9	.	CASSLLGRGFTDTQYF	TGTGCCAGCAGCCTACTAGGACGGGGCTTCACAGATACGCAGTATTTT
TRBJ1-4	.	TRBV15	TRBD1	CATSSQQGARTNEKLFF	TGTGCCACCAGCAGTCAACAGGGGGCGCGCACTAATGAAAAACTGTTTTTT
TRBJ2-7	.	TRBV6-1	.	CASSEGVGGIYEQYF	TGTGCCAGCAGTGAAGGGGTGGGCGGGATCTACGAGCAGTACTTC
TRBJ2-1	once	TRBV11-2	.	CASSDKGGSVYNEQFF	TGTGCCAGCAGCGATAAAGGGGGTTCGGTTTACAATGAGCAGTTCTTC
TRBJ2-1	.	TRBV5-6	.	CASSPPAGLYEQFF	TGTGCCAGCAGCCCTCCGGCAGGGCTCTATGAGCAGTTCTTC
TRBJ1-5	.	TRBV15	.	CATSRSGTASNQPQHF	TGTGCCACCAGCAGATCCGGGACGGCGAGCAATCAGCCCCAGCATTTT
TRBJ2-1	few	TRBV5-1	.	CASSLSGRDNEQFF	TGCGCCAGCAGCTTGAGCGGCAGGGACAATGAGCAGTTCTTC
TRBJ2-7	once	TRBV5-1	TRBD1	CASKGGVSSYEQYF	TGCGCCAGCAAAGGGGGCGTGAGCTCCTACGAGCAGTACTTC
TRBJ1-1	.	TRBV7-2	.	CASSLQGGTEAFF	TGTGCCAGCAGCTTACAGGGCGGGACTGAAGCTTTCTTT
TRBJ2-7	few	TRBV7-9	.	CASRGGSHEQYF	TGTGCCAGCCGTGGGGGTTCCCACGAGCAGTACTTC
TRBJ1-1	.	TRBV6-4	.	CASSDSPLSNTEAFF	TGTGCCAGCAGTGACTCCCCCCTGAGTAACACTGAAGCTTTCTTT
TRBJ2-7	.	TRBV27	TRBD1	CASSGTGAVYEQYF	TGTGCCAGCAGTGGGACAGGGGCGGTTTACGAGCAGTACTTC
TRBJ1-1	few	TRBV4-2	TRBD1	CASTRGGGDSTEAFF	TGTGCCAGCACGCGAGGAGGGGGCGACTCCACTGAAGCTTTCTTT
TRBJ1-2	few	TRBV27	.	CASSLGRMDYGYTF	TGTGCCAGCAGTTTAGGGAGGATGGACTATGGCTACACCTTC
TRBJ2-1	once	TRBV30	TRBD2	CAWRELAGRGNEQFF	TGTGCCTGGAGGGAACTAGCGGGAAGGGGCAATGAGCAGTTCTTC
TRBJ1-5	.	TRBV19	TRBD1	CASSIDQFGTGTSNQPQHF	TGTGCCAGTAGTATAGATCAATTTGGGACAGGGACTAGCAATCAGCCCCAGCATTTT
TRBJ2-7	.	TRBV5-1	TRBD1	CASSWGQGAQYF	TGCGCCAGCAGCTGGGGACAGGGCGCGCAGTACTTC
TRBJ2-7	.	TRBV6-5	TRBD1	CASSPMDRREQYF	TGTGCCAGCAGTCCAATGGACAGGCGCGAGCAGTACTTC
TRBJ2-7	.	TRBV19	.	CASSMLLASYEQYF	TGTGCCAGTAGTATGCTTCTAGCTTCCTACGAGCAGTACTTC
TRBJ1-2	.	TRBV29-1	.	CSVEDADRNYGYTF	TGCAGCGTTGAAGATGCTGACAGAAACTATGGCTACACCTTC
TRBJ1-1	.	TRBV7-9	TRBD1	CASSSDRGNTEAFF	TGTGCCAGCAGCAGTGACAGGGGGAACACTGAAGCTTTCTTT
TRBJ1-1	.	TRBV19	TRBD1	CASRQTGGNTEAFF	TGTGCCAGTAGGCAAACAGGGGGGAACACTGAAGCTTTCTTT
TRBJ2-7	.	TRBV3-1/TRBV3-2	.	CASSQDPGWVYF	TGTGCCAGCAGCCAAGATCCGGGTTGGGTGTACTTC
TRBJ2-1	.	TRBV9	TRBD2	CASSPRGSGRVYNEQFF	TGTGCCAGCAGCCCCCGTGGAAGCGGGAGGGTCTACAATGAGCAGTTCTTC
TRBJ2-3	.	TRBV10-3	TRBD2	CAIRRTSGGTDTQYF	TGTGCCATCAGACGGACTAGCGGGGGGACAGATACGCAGTATTTT
TRBJ2-7	.	TRBV15	TRBD1	CATSRGGTGAYEQYF	TGTGCCACCAGCAGAGGCGGGACAGGGGCCTACGAGCAGTACTTC